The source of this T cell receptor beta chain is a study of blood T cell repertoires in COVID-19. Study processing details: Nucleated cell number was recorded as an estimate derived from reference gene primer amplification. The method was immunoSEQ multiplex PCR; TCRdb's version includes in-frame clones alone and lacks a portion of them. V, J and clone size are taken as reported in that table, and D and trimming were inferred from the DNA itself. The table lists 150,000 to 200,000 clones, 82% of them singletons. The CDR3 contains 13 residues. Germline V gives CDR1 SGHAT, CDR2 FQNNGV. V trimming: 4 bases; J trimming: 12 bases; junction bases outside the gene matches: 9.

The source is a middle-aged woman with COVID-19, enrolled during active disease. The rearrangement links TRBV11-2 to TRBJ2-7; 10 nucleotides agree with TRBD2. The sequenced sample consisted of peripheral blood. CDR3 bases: TGTGCCAGCAGCTGGGGTCTTAGCGGGGGGATGTACGTC. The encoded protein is CASSWGLSGGMYV.